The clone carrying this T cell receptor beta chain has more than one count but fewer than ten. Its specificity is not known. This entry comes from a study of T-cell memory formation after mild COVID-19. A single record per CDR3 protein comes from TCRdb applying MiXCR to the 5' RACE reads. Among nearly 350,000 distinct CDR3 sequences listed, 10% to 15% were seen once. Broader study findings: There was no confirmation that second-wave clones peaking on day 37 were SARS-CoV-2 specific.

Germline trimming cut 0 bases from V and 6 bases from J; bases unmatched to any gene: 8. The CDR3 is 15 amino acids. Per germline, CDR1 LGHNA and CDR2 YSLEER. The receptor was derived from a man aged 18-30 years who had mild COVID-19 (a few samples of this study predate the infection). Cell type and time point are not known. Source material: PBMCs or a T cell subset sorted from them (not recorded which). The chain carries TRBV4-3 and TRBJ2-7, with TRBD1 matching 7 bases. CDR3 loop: CASSQDTGAIPEQYF. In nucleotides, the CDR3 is TGCGCCAGCAGCCAAGATACAGGGGCTATTCCCGAGCAGTACTTC.